This T cell receptor beta chain is drawn from a study of T-cell memory formation after mild COVID-19. As concerns this clonotype: Its antigen is still unknown.

Looked up from germline, CDR1 is LNHNV and CDR2 is YYDKDF (reference sequence). V shed 0 bases, J shed 4 bases, and the junction held 9 bases outside the gene matches. The CDR3 spans 17 residues. A single record per CDR3 protein comes from TCRdb applying MiXCR to the 5' RACE reads. Among about 420,000 distinct CDR3 sequences listed, about 25% were seen once. Notes on the study in general: CM and EM subsets held most contracting CD4+ clones; EMRA held CD8+ ones.

The clonotype was recovered from an adult woman who had mild COVID-19 (a few samples of this study predate the infection). Cell type and time point are not known. The V and J genes are TRBV15 and TRBJ1-2, with TRBD1 identical over 9 bases. Sequenced sample: PBMCs or a T cell subset sorted from them (not recorded which). CDR3 residues: CATSRDRGTGITYGYTF. For the CDR3, the DNA is TGTGCCACCAGCAGAGATCGAGGGACAGGGATTACCTATGGCTACACCTTC.